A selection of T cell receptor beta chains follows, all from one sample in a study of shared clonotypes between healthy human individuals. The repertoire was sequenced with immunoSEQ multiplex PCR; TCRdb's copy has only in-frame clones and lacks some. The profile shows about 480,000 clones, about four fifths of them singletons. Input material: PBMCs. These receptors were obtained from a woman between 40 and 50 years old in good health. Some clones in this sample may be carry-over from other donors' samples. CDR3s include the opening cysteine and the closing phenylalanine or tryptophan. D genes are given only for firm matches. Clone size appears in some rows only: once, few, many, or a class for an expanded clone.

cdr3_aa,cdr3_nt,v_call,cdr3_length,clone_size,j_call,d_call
CASSRTSGSLYNEQFF,TGTGCCAGCAGTCGGACTAGCGGGAGTCTCTACAATGAGCAGTTCTTC,TRBV11-2,16,.,TRBJ2-1,TRBD2
CASSLVWTGAYEQYF,TGTGCCAGCAGCTTAGTTTGGACAGGGGCCTACGAGCAGTACTTC,TRBV7-9,15,.,TRBJ2-7,TRBD1
CASSSPPGTSGNYEQYF,TGTGCCAGCAGCTCACCTCCCGGGACTAGCGGAAATTACGAGCAGTACTTC,TRBV7-3,17,.,TRBJ2-7,TRBD2
CASSLGGGGQETQYF,TGTGCCAGCAGCTTAGGGGGAGGGGGCCAAGAGACCCAGTACTTC,TRBV5-4,15,once,TRBJ2-5,.
CASSWGTGRVTEAFF,TGTGCCAGTAGTTGGGGGACAGGGCGGGTAACTGAAGCTTTCTTT,TRBV19,15,.,TRBJ1-1,TRBD1
CASSHPRAGGGYNEQFF,TGCGCCAGCAGCCACCCCCGAGCGGGAGGAGGGTACAATGAGCAGTTCTTC,TRBV4-3,17,.,TRBJ2-1,TRBD2
CASSPSGTINEQFF,TGTGCCAGCTCACCATCCGGGACAATCAATGAGCAGTTCTTC,TRBV18,14,.,TRBJ2-1,.
CASSSTAYNEQFF,TGTGCCAGCAGCTCGACAGCCTACAATGAGCAGTTCTTC,TRBV7-2,13,once,TRBJ2-1,.
CASSVRGETQYF,TGCGCCAGCAGTGTGCGGGGGGAGACCCAGTACTTC,TRBV10-1,12,.,TRBJ2-5,TRBD2
CASSQDINRVVEQYF,TGCGCCAGCAGCCAAGATATCAACAGGGTTGTCGAGCAGTACTTC,TRBV4-3,15,.,TRBJ2-7,.
CASSRAGTGGNEQFF,TGTGCCAGCAGTAGAGCCGGGACAGGGGGCAATGAGCAGTTCTTC,TRBV6-1,15,.,TRBJ2-1,TRBD1
CASSPWTSGRSPYNEQFF,TGTGCCAGCAGTCCATGGACTAGCGGGAGATCTCCCTACAATGAGCAGTTCTTC,TRBV27,18,.,TRBJ2-1,TRBD2
CATSRDVGRGYTF,TGTGCCACCAGCAGAGATGTGGGAAGAGGCTACACCTTC,TRBV15,13,.,TRBJ1-2,.
CAWSGGAYEQYF,TGTGCCTGGAGTGGCGGGGCTTACGAGCAGTACTTC,TRBV30,12,.,TRBJ2-7,.
CASRRDEWSEAFF,TGTGCCAGCAGAAGGGACGAGTGGTCTGAAGCTTTCTTT,TRBV6-1,13,.,TRBJ1-1,.
CAWSDGRSPLHF,TGTGCCTGGAGCGATGGGAGATCACCCCTCCACTTT,TRBV30,12,.,TRBJ1-6,.
CAWGQENYGYTF,TGTGCCTGGGGACAGGAAAACTATGGCTACACCTTC,TRBV30,12,once,TRBJ1-2,TRBD1
CASSYGTSSVYEQYF,TGTGCCAGCAGTTACGGGACCTCGAGCGTCTACGAGCAGTACTTC,TRBV27,15,once,TRBJ2-7,.
CAWKCDSNQPQHF,TGTGCCTGGAAATGTGATAGCAATCAGCCCCAGCATTTT,TRBV30,13,few,TRBJ1-5,.
CASSEGTWIRYEQYF,TGTGCCAGCAGTGAAGGGACCTGGATTCGCTACGAGCAGTACTTC,TRBV6-4,15,once,TRBJ2-7,.
CASKASGHSYEQYF,TGTGCCAGCAAGGCTAGCGGGCACTCCTACGAGCAGTACTTC,TRBV2,14,.,TRBJ2-7,TRBD2
CASSRDRGETQYF,TGTGCCAGCAGCCGGGACAGGGGAGAGACCCAGTACTTC,TRBV7-2,13,.,TRBJ2-5,TRBD1
CSVVLGLADYEQYF,TGCAGCGTTGTGCTAGGACTAGCGGATTACGAGCAGTACTTC,TRBV29-1,14,.,TRBJ2-7,TRBD2
CASSSGREADTGELFF,TGTGCCAGCAGTTCGGGGCGGGAGGCCGACACCGGGGAGCTGTTTTTT,TRBV6-4,16,few,TRBJ2-2,TRBD2
CASSSPSLPYEQYF,TGTGCCAGCAGCTCCCCAAGTTTACCCTACGAGCAGTACTTC,TRBV7-9,14,.,TRBJ2-7,.
CASSLATSGSNYGGVEQYF,TGTGCCAGCAGCCTCGCGACTAGCGGGAGTAATTATGGCGGAGTCGAGCAGTACTTC,TRBV14,19,few,TRBJ2-7,TRBD2
CASSLGLAANEQFF,TGTGCCAGCAGCCTGGGACTAGCGGCCAATGAGCAGTTCTTC,TRBV5-6,14,many,TRBJ2-1,TRBD2
CASSENRGGMNTEAFF,TGTGCCAGCAGTGAGAACAGGGGAGGGATGAACACTGAAGCTTTCTTT,TRBV28,16,few,TRBJ1-1,TRBD1
CASSIAGLGETQYF,TGTGCCAGTAGCATAGCGGGTCTCGGAGAGACCCAGTACTTC,TRBV19,14,once,TRBJ2-5,TRBD2
CASSQLGQQNTEAFF,TGTGCCAGCAGCCAACTCGGACAGCAGAACACTGAAGCTTTCTTT,TRBV5-4,15,.,TRBJ1-1,.
CASSSDRGDEQFF,TGTGCTAGCAGCTCCGACAGGGGGGATGAGCAGTTCTTC,TRBV7-7,13,.,TRBJ2-1,TRBD1
CASMAGPPEQFF,TGTGCCAGCATGGCAGGACCGCCTGAGCAGTTCTTC,TRBV2,12,.,TRBJ2-1,.
CASSHGSGETQYF,TGTGCCAGCAGCCACGGGAGTGGGGAGACCCAGTACTTC,TRBV7-3,13,.,TRBJ2-5,.
CSVVPGGTYEQYF,TGCAGCGTTGTCCCGGGGGGTACCTACGAGCAGTACTTC,TRBV29-1,13,.,TRBJ2-7,TRBD2
CASSSTPQTGLWFDEQFF,TGCGCCAGCAGCTCCACCCCCCAGACAGGTCTCTGGTTCGATGAGCAGTTCTTC,TRBV4-1,18,.,TRBJ2-1,.
CASETGTNTEAFF,TGTGCCAGCGAGACAGGGACGAACACTGAAGCTTTCTTT,TRBV25-1,13,.,TRBJ1-1,TRBD1
CAITATLAGAYNEQFF,TGTGCCATCACCGCTACCCTAGCGGGAGCCTACAATGAGCAGTTCTTC,TRBV10-3,16,.,TRBJ2-1,TRBD2
CASSSVENGNEQFF,TGTGCCAGCAGCTCAGTCGAAAACGGGAATGAGCAGTTCTTC,TRBV7-9,14,.,TRBJ2-1,.